This entry lists 27 T cell receptor beta chains sequenced from one sample in a study of blood T cell repertoires in COVID-19. Only in-frame clones appear in the TCRdb table, and some are missing; sequencing was by immunoSEQ multiplex PCR. The sample lists about 140,000 clones; roughly nine tenths were seen once. What was sequenced was peripheral blood. Receptors originate from a human donor in a cohort sampled during active COVID-19.

The rearrangement joins TRBV29-1 to TRBJ2-7, with TRBD2 matching 9 bases. CDR3 length: 16 residues. Trimming took 1 base from V and 5 from J; bases not matched to a gene: 12. Germline CDR1 is SQVTM and CDR2 is ANQGSEA. The CDR3 nucleotides read TGCAGCGTTGAAGGTCCCTCGGCGGGGGGGCCAAACGAGCAGTACTTC. Protein product: CSVEGPSAGGPNEQYF.

This clone came up a few times. The chain combines TRBV2 with TRBJ2-3, with TRBD2 matching 8 bases. The CDR3 is 13 amino acids. V lost 6 bases and J lost 6; bases outside the gene matches: 5. Germline CDR1 and CDR2: SNHLY and FYNNEI. The CDR3 nucleotides read TGTGCCAGCAGCCGCGGCGGGGGGGATACGCAGTATTTT. This sequence encodes CASSRGGGDTQYF.

With regard to this clone: One junction end disagrees with the germline gene, perhaps due to a read error. V gene TRBV5-1 combines with J gene TRBJ1-2, with D possibly TRBD1 on 6 matching bases. Germline values: CDR1 SGHRS, CDR2 YFSETQ. There are 12 residues in the CDR3. CDR3 region: CASSSGENGYTF. The DNA for the CDR3 is TGCGCCAGTAGCTCAGGGGAAAATGGCTACACCTTC.

This clone showed up just a few times. This chain's CDR3 is CASSLDDGHWVYEQYF. The CDR3 bases are TGTGCCAGCAGCTTAGACGACGGACATTGGGTCTACGAGCAGTACTTC. The chain employs TRBV7-9 and TRBJ2-7; possibly TRBD1 for D (5 bases). The CDR3 runs 16 residues. Between the trimmed V and J ends, which lost 1 base and 3 bases, there was a span of 16 bases. Germline assignment: CDR1 SEHNR and CDR2 FQNEAQ (reference sequence).

This chain joins TRBV9 and TRBJ2-3; 8 bases fit TRBD2. Trimming removed 7 bases from V and 5 bases from J; junction bases left unmatched: 9. The germline V gene has CDR1 SGDLS and CDR2 YYNGEE. The CDR3 consists of 14 residues. In DNA form, the CDR3 reads TGTGCCAGCCGAAAACTCGGGAGGGGAGATACGCAGTATTTT. Translation: CASRKLGRGDTQYF.

The chain uses TRBV5-1 and TRBJ2-7, with a weak D call TRBD1 (7 bases). The ends were cut back, 4 bases at V and 4 bases at J, with 18 bases in the middle. This CDR3 has 15 residues. Germline V CDR1 and CDR2: SGHRS, YFSETQ. CDR3 DNA: TGCGCCAGCAGCGGGGGGCTGGGACAGATTTACGAGCAGTACTTC. It codes for CASSGGLGQIYEQYF.

The rearrangement uses TRBV6-1 and TRBJ1-5; no definite D call. The V gene lost 1 base and the J gene lost 4 bases, with 11 bases spanning the gap. From germline, CDR1 is MNHNS and CDR2 SASEGT. The length of the CDR3 is 15 residues. The CDR3 region is CASSEGGTGNQPQHF. The CDR3 DNA follows: TGTGCCAGCAGTGAAGGTGGTACGGGGAATCAGCCCCAGCATTTT.

The rearrangement links TRBV7-2 to TRBJ1-1; D possibly corresponds to TRBD1 (5 bases). V lost 0 bases, J lost 4 bases, and 9 bases lay in between. This CDR3 is 14 amino acids long. From germline, CDR1 is SGHTA and CDR2 FQGNSA. CDR3 in DNA: TGTGCCAGCAGCTTAGCCACGGGGGGCACTGAAGCTTTCTTT. It translates to CASSLATGGTEAFF.

The chain combines TRBV4-1 with TRBJ1-3; D gene ambiguous. Per germline, CDR1 MGHRA and CDR2 YSYEKL. V lost 0 bases and J lost 0, with 9 bases in between. The CDR3 totals 16 residues. CDR3 sequence: CASSQDVLSSGNTIYF. In DNA, the CDR3 is TGCGCCAGCAGCCAAGATGTGTTGAGCTCTGGAAACACCATATATTTT.

In its sample, this clone was seen a few times. The rearrangement uses TRBV19 and TRBJ1-1; D unclear. Trimming took 6 bases from V and 7 from J, leaving 9 bases between them. Germline-derived CDR1 and CDR2 are LNHDA and SQIVND (reference sequence). This CDR3 spans 11 amino acids. CDR3 residues: CASRGVSEAFF. CDR3 coding DNA: TGTGCCAGTAGGGGCGTCAGTGAAGCTTTCTTT. The whole variable domain, filled in from reference TRBV19 and TRBJ1-1, reads DGGITQSPKYLFRKEGQNVTLSCEQNLNHDAMYWYRQDPGQGLRLIYYSQIVNDFQKGDIAEGYSVSREKKESFPLTVTSAQKNPTAFYLCASRGVSEAFFGQGTRLTVV.

The chain has TRBV5-1 and TRBJ2-7, with 10 nucleotides matching TRBD2. CDR3 size: 16 residues. Unmatched junction bases numbered 7, after V lost 2 bases and J lost 2 bases. Germline values: CDR1 SGHRS, CDR2 YFSETQ. Here the CDR3 DNA reads TGCGCCAGCAGCTTCCTAGCGGGAGAGAAGGCCTACGAGCAGTACTTC. It codes for CASSFLAGEKAYEQYF.

The rearrangement joins TRBV5-4 to TRBJ2-1; tentatively, D is TRBD2 (6 bases). The CDR3 contains 16 residues. In germline, CDR1 is SGHNT, CDR2 YYREEE (reference sequence). With 0 bases removed from V and 5 bases from J, the gap between germline ends came to 15 bases. CDR3 sequence reads: CASSLASDTIHNEQFF. In DNA form, the CDR3 reads TGTGCCAGCAGCTTGGCTAGCGATACTATACACAATGAGCAGTTCTTC.

In its sample, this clone was seen a few times. The V call is TRBV7-2, the J call TRBJ1-2; 9 bases line up with TRBD1. This CDR3 contains 15 residues. Germline lookup yields CDR1 SGHTA and CDR2 FQGNSA. The V and J ends lost 5 bases and 8 bases, in that order; junction bases with no gene match: 12. DNA of the CDR3: TGTGCCAGCAGCCTTGGACAGGGGTTGACGGGAGGCTACACCTTC. This codes for CASSLGQGLTGGYTF.

The chain employs TRBV29-1 and TRBJ1-3; 8 nucleotides match TRBD1. CDR1 is SQVTM, CDR2 ANQGSEA, per germline. The CDR3 covers 14 residues. J was trimmed by 1 base and V by 3 bases; bases with no gene match: 2. In DNA form, the CDR3 reads TGCAGCGTTGAGGACAGGGCTTCTGGAAACACCATATATTTT. This sequence encodes CSVEDRASGNTIYF.

The chain recombines TRBV11-3 with TRBJ1-2; no clear D. This CDR3 comprises 16 residues. CDR1 SGHNT and CDR2 YENEEA come from the germline V gene. Trimming stripped 1 base from V and 7 bases from J, with 19 bases between. The CDR3 here is CASSLGGDPELPGYTF. CDR3 DNA sequence: TGTGCCAGCAGCTTAGGTGGAGACCCTGAGTTACCTGGCTACACCTTC.

This chain links TRBV4-1 with TRBJ2-1; 10 bases line up with TRBD1. V shed 2 bases, J shed 9 bases, and the junction held 7 bases outside the gene matches. Looked up from germline, CDR1 is MGHRA and CDR2 is YSYEKL. The CDR3 is 15 residues long. The CDR3 nucleotides read TGCGCCAGCAGCCAACCCGACAGGGGGCGAACTGAGCAGTTCTTC. It translates to CASSQPDRGRTEQFF.

The rearrangement joins TRBV7-9 to TRBJ2-7; D is perhaps TRBD2 (7 bases). Trimming took off 1 base at V and 3 bases at J, with 13 bases between the two ends. The CDR3 consists of 15 residues. Germline CDR1 reads SEHNR; CDR2 reads FQNEAQ (reference sequence). The CDR3 is CASSLVGGALYEQYF. The CDR3, as DNA: TGTGCCAGCAGCTTAGTAGGGGGGGCCCTCTACGAGCAGTACTTC.

The J gene is TRBJ2-7, the V gene TRBV19; possibly TRBD1 for D (6 bases). CDR3 length: 14 amino acids. V shed 0 bases and J shed 6 bases, with 12 bases lying between them. Germline CDR1 is LNHDA and CDR2 is SQIVND (reference sequence). The CDR3 spells CASSIDLTGLEQYF. The CDR3 DNA sequence: TGTGCCAGTAGTATAGATCTGACAGGCCTCGAGCAGTACTTC.

This chain connects TRBV6-2 or TRBV6-3 to TRBJ1-2; the match to TRBD1 covers 12 bases. Germline V gene lookup returns CDR1 MNHEY and CDR2 SVGEGT. After removal of 4 bases from V and 7 bases from J, the junction contained 7 bases not matched to a gene. CDR3 length equals 15 residues. CDR3 protein: CASSSRDRGQVGYTF. The CDR3 DNA sequence: TGTGCCAGCAGTTCCCGGGACAGGGGGCAAGTTGGCTACACCTTC.

The chain links TRBV27 to TRBJ2-7, with D uncertain. The CDR3 length is 13 residues. Deletions cut 5 bases from V and 3 bases from J, with 11 bases between. The germline V gene encodes CDR1 MNHEY and CDR2 SMNVEV (reference sequence). The CDR3 DNA sequence: TGTGCCAGCAGTCGGCGGAGCTTCTACGAGCAGTACTTC. This encodes CASSRRSFYEQYF.

Turning to this clone: An end of the junction differs from the germline gene, which may be a read error. This chain links TRBV6-5 with TRBJ2-7; D uncertain. The CDR3 spans 14 residues. CDR1 and CDR2 from the germline V gene are MNHEY and SVGAGI. The CDR3 bases are TGTGCCACCAAAATCGGATCAGACTCCCACGAGCAGTACTTC. This codes for CATKIGSDSHEQYF.

This chain connects TRBV30 to TRBJ2-2, with 9 bases lining up with TRBD2. The CDR3 is 14 residues long. V lost 4 bases and J lost 1; bases outside the gene matches: 1. Germline V gene lookup returns CDR1 GTSNPN and CDR2 SVGIG (reference sequence). CDR3 nucleotides: TGTGCCTGGACTAGCGGGGTGAACACCGGGGAGCTGTTTTTT. This codes for CAWTSGVNTGELFF.

This rearrangement joins TRBV28 to TRBJ1-6, with D perhaps matching TRBD1 (5 bases). The germline V gene encodes CDR1 MDHEN and CDR2 SYDVKM. The CDR3 spans 16 residues. V lost 3 bases and J lost 7, with 16 bases in between. The CDR3, as DNA: TGTGCCAGCAGTTTCCCACAGGCAATGATGAATTCACCCCTCCACTTT. Translation gives CASSFPQAMMNSPLHF. The full variable domain, completed using reference TRBV28 and TRBJ1-6, is DVKVTQSSRYLVKRTGEKVFLECVQDMDHENMFWYRQDPGLGLRLIYFSYDVKMKEKGDIPEGYSVSREKKERFSLILESASTNQTSMYLCASSFPQAMMNSPLHFGNGTRLTVT.

This clone has just one count. The rearrangement joins TRBV7-9 to TRBJ2-3, with D possibly TRBD2 on 7 matching bases. Germline CDR1 reads SEHNR; CDR2 reads FQNEAQ (reference sequence). This CDR3 spans 14 amino acids. V lost 5 bases and J lost 0, with 9 bases in between. For the CDR3, the DNA is TGTGCCAGCAGCCGGGGGGCTAGCACAGATACGCAGTATTTT. Translation: CASSRGASTDTQYF.

This clone has a handful of counts. The V gene is TRBV7-2, the J gene TRBJ1-5; 7 positions agree with TRBD1. The length of the CDR3 is 15 residues. Trimming cost V 1 base and J 4 bases; bases outside gene matches: 4. CDR1 SGHTA and CDR2 FQGNSA come from the germline V gene. CDR3 in amino acids: CASSLGTGPNQPQHF. CDR3 bases: TGTGCCAGCAGCTTAGGGACAGGTCCTAATCAGCCCCAGCATTTT.

V and J are TRBV5-4 and TRBJ2-1, with TRBD2 as a possible D gene (5 bases). Trimming took off 0 bases at V and 6 bases at J, with 16 bases between the two ends. This CDR3 has 16 amino acids. Germline V gene data show CDR1 as SGHNT and CDR2 as YYREEE (reference sequence). In DNA form, the CDR3 reads TGTGCCAGCAGCTTGGCTTTGGCAGCCGAGGGCAATGAGCAGTTCTTC. This translates into CASSLALAAEGNEQFF.

This rearrangement joins TRBV7-2 to TRBJ2-7, with D perhaps TRBD1 (6 bases). The CDR3 runs to 15 residues. Per germline, CDR1 SGHTA and CDR2 FQGNSA. V lost 7 bases and J lost 5, with 21 bases in between. The CDR3 region is CASTGGKGVAHEQYF. The CDR3 DNA reads TGTGCCAGCACCGGAGGAAAGGGGGTAGCCCACGAGCAGTACTTC. Complete variable domain (other parts from reference TRBV7-2 and TRBJ2-7): GAGVSQSPSNKVTEKGKDVELRCDPISGHTALYWYRQSLGQGLEFLIYFQGNSAPDKSGLPSDRFSAERTGGSVSTLTIQRTQQEDSAVYLCASTGGKGVAHEQYFGPGTRLTVT.